This T cell receptor (beta chain) was sequenced during a study of cytomegalovirus exposure and HLA in healthy donors. Germline CDR1 is SNHLY and CDR2 is FYNNEI. This CDR3 is built from 14 residues. The germline V and J ends were trimmed by 6 bases and 0 bases, with 9 bases remaining between them. It was with 60 Vbeta and 13 Jbeta primers that the PCR ran. Measured with immunoSEQ multiplex PCR; TCRdb has only the in-frame clones, and not every one. The sample contains about 82,000 clones, about 74% of which appear only once. The TCR comes from a woman aged 45-59 years in good health and CMV-seropositive. This chain links TRBV2 with TRBJ1-5; TRBD1 is a possible D gene (5 bases). The material sequenced was PBMCs. The DNA for the CDR3 is TGTGCCAGCAGCCGGGGGAATAGCAATCAGCCCCAGCATTTT. As protein: CASSRGNSNQPQHF.